Listed below are T cell receptor beta chains from one sample, sequenced in a study of T-cell reconstitution after alpha-beta-depleted transplantation in children. TCRdb reprocessed the PCR reads with MiXCR, giving one entry per CDR3 protein. This table has fewer than 550,000 distinct CDR3 sequences, around 15% appearing once. The sample was PBMCs, mostly from graft donor cells, taken 360 days after TCRalphabeta/CD19-depleted stem cell transplant. These receptors came from a boy less than two years old who had a stem cell transplant for Wiskott-Aldrich syndrome, so the T cells may come from the graft donor. Each CDR3 is given with its conserved first and last residue. The D gene is left open where the match is weak. A clone size is listed for some rows: how often the clone was seen (once, few, many), or a class if it is expanded.

clone size: few
J gene: TRBJ2-3
D gene: .
V gene: TRBV6-5
CDR3 protein: CASSSVGFYTDTQYF
CDR3 DNA: TGTGCCAGCAGTTCCGTGGGTTTCTACACAGATACGCAGTATTTT

clone size: .
J gene: TRBJ2-7
D gene: TRBD1
V gene: TRBV6-1
CDR3 protein: CASSEHRQGFYEQYF
CDR3 DNA: TGTGCCAGCAGTGAACATAGACAGGGGTTCTACGAGCAGTACTTC

clone size: .
J gene: TRBJ2-7
D gene: .
V gene: TRBV28
CDR3 protein: CASNQGGLTYEQYF
CDR3 DNA: TGTGCCAGCAATCAGGGCGGACTTACCTACGAGCAGTACTTC

clone size: .
J gene: TRBJ2-7
D gene: .
V gene: TRBV28
CDR3 protein: CASSSGTPEDEQYF
CDR3 DNA: TGTGCCAGCAGTTCCGGGACACCAGAAGACGAGCAGTACTTC

clone size: few
J gene: TRBJ2-1
D gene: .
V gene: TRBV20-1
CDR3 protein: CSARFQGYYNEQFF
CDR3 DNA: TGCAGTGCTAGATTCCAGGGGTACTACAATGAGCAGTTCTTC

clone size: .
J gene: TRBJ2-7
D gene: TRBD2
V gene: TRBV7-8
CDR3 protein: CASSRGAGGDSYEQYF
CDR3 DNA: TGTGCCAGCAGCAGGGGGGCGGGGGGAGACTCCTACGAGCAGTACTTC

clone size: few
J gene: TRBJ2-2
D gene: .
V gene: TRBV11-2
CDR3 protein: CASSLGRGGPGELFF
CDR3 DNA: TGTGCCAGCAGCTTAGGTCGAGGAGGTCCCGGGGAGCTGTTTTTT

clone size: .
J gene: TRBJ1-1
D gene: .
V gene: TRBV3-1
CDR3 protein: CASSQDFGMNTEAFF
CDR3 DNA: TGTGCCAGCAGCCAAGATTTCGGAATGAACACTGAAGCTTTCTTT

clone size: .
J gene: TRBJ2-5
D gene: TRBD2
V gene: TRBV6-1
CDR3 protein: CASSEWRGAFQETQYF
CDR3 DNA: TGTGCCAGCAGTGAATGGCGGGGGGCGTTCCAAGAGACCCAGTACTTC

clone size: few
J gene: TRBJ2-1
D gene: .
V gene: TRBV19
CDR3 protein: CASSIVAGFNEQFF
CDR3 DNA: TGTGCCAGTAGTATTGTTGCAGGGTTCAATGAGCAGTTCTTC

clone size: .
J gene: TRBJ1-3
D gene: .
V gene: TRBV28
CDR3 protein: CASSWEYGNTIYF
CDR3 DNA: TGTGCCAGCAGTTGGGAGTACGGCAACACCATATATTTT

clone size: many
J gene: TRBJ2-3
D gene: TRBD2
V gene: TRBV29-1
CDR3 protein: CSVEDREGRGLYTDTQYF
CDR3 DNA: TGCAGCGTTGAAGATAGGGAGGGGAGGGGCCTTTACACAGATACGCAGTATTTT

clone size: few
J gene: TRBJ1-6
D gene: TRBD1
V gene: TRBV4-3
CDR3 protein: CASSQANRGLNSPLHF
CDR3 DNA: TGCGCCAGCAGCCAGGCTAACAGGGGACTCAATTCACCCCTCCACTTT

clone size: few
J gene: TRBJ2-7
D gene: .
V gene: TRBV5-5
CDR3 protein: CASSRVGDLAHYEQYF
CDR3 DNA: TGTGCCAGCAGCCGAGTAGGGGACTTGGCGCACTACGAGCAGTACTTC

clone size: .
J gene: TRBJ1-2
D gene: .
V gene: TRBV27
CDR3 protein: CASKRGQGYGYTF
CDR3 DNA: TGTGCCAGCAAGAGGGGACAAGGCTATGGCTACACCTTC

clone size: few
J gene: TRBJ1-4
D gene: .
V gene: TRBV27
CDR3 protein: CASSPGTWEEKLFF
CDR3 DNA: TGTGCCAGCAGTCCCGGGACCTGGGAGGAAAAACTGTTTTTT

clone size: .
J gene: TRBJ2-5
D gene: TRBD2
V gene: TRBV6-6
CDR3 protein: CASGTGTSKTQYF
CDR3 DNA: TGTGCCAGCGGAACCGGGACTAGTAAGACCCAGTACTTC

clone size: many
J gene: TRBJ2-5
D gene: .
V gene: TRBV5-1
CDR3 protein: CASSLGGAQETQYF
CDR3 DNA: TGCGCCAGCAGCTTGGGTGGAGCGCAAGAGACCCAGTACTTC

clone size: few
J gene: TRBJ1-1
D gene: .
V gene: TRBV29-1
CDR3 protein: CSVSGTLNTEAFF
CDR3 DNA: TGCAGCGTTTCTGGGACGCTGAACACTGAAGCTTTCTTT

clone size: few
J gene: TRBJ1-1
D gene: .
V gene: TRBV4-1
CDR3 protein: CASSHGDQANTEAFF
CDR3 DNA: TGCGCCAGCAGCCACGGGGACCAGGCGAACACTGAAGCTTTCTTT

clone size: .
J gene: TRBJ2-5
D gene: .
V gene: TRBV20-1
CDR3 protein: CSVGRRALYLETQYF
CDR3 DNA: TGCAGTGTCGGGAGAAGGGCTTTGTATTTAGAGACCCAGTACTTC

clone size: few
J gene: TRBJ1-1
D gene: .
V gene: TRBV7-9
CDR3 protein: CASSKAGGTEAFF
CDR3 DNA: TGTGCCAGCAGCAAAGCGGGGGGGACTGAAGCTTTCTTT

clone size: few
J gene: TRBJ2-1
D gene: .
V gene: TRBV7-8
CDR3 protein: CASLDSEQFF
CDR3 DNA: TGTGCCAGCCTCGACAGTGAGCAGTTCTTC

clone size: .
J gene: TRBJ2-1
D gene: .
V gene: TRBV24-1
CDR3 protein: CATSDLLGGEQFF
CDR3 DNA: TGTGCCACCAGTGATCTCCTAGGGGGTGAGCAGTTCTTC

clone size: few
J gene: TRBJ2-3
D gene: TRBD2
V gene: TRBV29-1
CDR3 protein: CSVERLAGYTDTQYF
CDR3 DNA: TGCAGCGTGGAAAGACTAGCGGGGTACACAGATACGCAGTATTTT

clone size: .
J gene: TRBJ2-6
D gene: .
V gene: TRBV15
CDR3 protein: CATSRDSPLTAHSGANVLTF
CDR3 DNA: TGTGCCACCAGCAGAGATTCGCCCCTGACAGCCCACTCTGGGGCCAACGTCCTGACTTTC

clone size: .
J gene: TRBJ2-2
D gene: .
V gene: TRBV18
CDR3 protein: CASSPAGPPTGELFF
CDR3 DNA: TGTGCCAGCTCACCTGCCGGACCCCCCACCGGGGAGCTGTTTTTT

clone size: many
J gene: TRBJ2-1
D gene: .
V gene: TRBV12-3/TRBV12-4
CDR3 protein: CASSSRGLNNEQFF
CDR3 DNA: TGTGCCAGCAGTTCAAGGGGCCTAAACAATGAGCAGTTCTTC

clone size: few
J gene: TRBJ2-5
D gene: .
V gene: TRBV12-3/TRBV12-4
CDR3 protein: CASSSGTWETQYF
CDR3 DNA: TGTGCCAGCAGTTCGGGGACCTGGGAGACCCAGTACTTC

clone size: few
J gene: TRBJ2-5
D gene: TRBD2
V gene: TRBV24-1
CDR3 protein: CATSSSGSPSLQETQYF
CDR3 DNA: TGTGCCACCAGTTCCAGCGGGAGCCCCTCTCTCCAAGAGACCCAGTACTTC

clone size: few
J gene: TRBJ1-5
D gene: .
V gene: TRBV12-3/TRBV12-4
CDR3 protein: CASSLMGTNQPQHF
CDR3 DNA: TGTGCCAGCAGTTTGATGGGCACCAATCAGCCCCAGCATTTT

clone size: few
J gene: TRBJ1-2
D gene: TRBD1
V gene: TRBV5-6
CDR3 protein: CASSLDRGPGCSDGYTF
CDR3 DNA: TGTGCCAGCAGCCTGGACAGGGGGCCAGGTTGTTCCGATGGCTACACCTTC

clone size: many
J gene: TRBJ2-3
D gene: .
V gene: TRBV12-3/TRBV12-4
CDR3 protein: CASSLRRDTQYF
CDR3 DNA: TGTGCCAGCAGTTTAAGGCGGGATACGCAGTATTTT